These 32 T cell receptor beta chains were sequenced from one sample in a study of shared clonotypes between healthy human individuals. Method: immunoSEQ multiplex PCR; TCRdb's copy keeps in-frame clones and lacks some. Altogether fewer than 600,000 clones are present, approximately 85% being singletons, with the ten largest covering over 10%. The material sequenced was PBMCs. Receptors originate from a woman aged 40 to 49 in good health. Some clones in this sample may be carry-over from other donors' samples.

The chain recombines TRBV7-3 with TRBJ2-7; 7 positions match TRBD1. Germline V gives CDR1 SGHTA, CDR2 FQGTGA. After removal of 5 bases from V and 3 bases from J, the junction contained 4 bases not matched to a gene. The CDR3 spans 13 residues. CDR3 in amino acids: CASSDRQGYEQYF. In DNA, the CDR3 is TGTGCCAGCAGCGACAGACAGGGCTACGAGCAGTACTTC.

The rearrangement joins TRBV28 to TRBJ2-3; tentatively, D is TRBD1 (6 bases). This CDR3 comprises 14 residues. Germline CDR1 reads MDHEN; CDR2 reads SYDVKM. Between the trimmed V and J ends, which lost 2 bases and 4 bases, there was a span of 10 bases. CDR3 in DNA: TGTGCCAGCAGTTTAGCGGCAGGGGCAGATACGCAGTATTTT. Translating gives CASSLAAGADTQYF. Full variable domain (rest looked up from reference TRBV28 and TRBJ2-3): DVKVTQSSRYLVKRTGEKVFLECVQDMDHENMFWYRQDPGLGLRLIYFSYDVKMKEKGDIPEGYSVSREKKERFSLILESASTNQTSMYLCASSLAAGADTQYFGPGTRLTVL.

The V call is TRBV29-1, the J call TRBJ2-2; 11 bases match TRBD1. The J segment lost 5 bases and the V segment lost 1 base, leaving 3 bases of the junction unmatched. The CDR3 is 15 residues long. In germline, CDR1 is SQVTM, CDR2 ANQGSEA. The CDR3 DNA reads as TGCAGCGTTGAAGGCGGACAGGGGGCGACCGGGGAGCTGTTTTTT. Its translation: CSVEGGQGATGELFF.

This clone was counted between two and nine times. V gene TRBV6-6 combines with J gene TRBJ1-1; D gene ambiguous. The CDR3 runs to 14 residues. The V gene lost 4 bases and the J gene lost 6 bases, with 15 bases spanning the gap. Germline V CDR1 and CDR2: MNHNY, SVGAGI (reference sequence). In DNA, the CDR3 is TGTGCCAGCAGTTCCTCGATGGGTGTGGCTGAAGCTTTCTTT. Translated: CASSSSMGVAEAFF.

This clone came up a few times. The V call is TRBV4-3, the J call TRBJ2-6; TRBD1 or TRBD2 may be the D gene (6 bases each). V was cut by 6 bases and J by 4 bases, with 25 bases left in between. Germline lookup yields CDR1 LGHNA and CDR2 YSLEER. The CDR3 length is 19 residues. The CDR3 is CASSRGPLADGMGANVLTF. The DNA of the CDR3 is TGCGCCAGCAGTCGGGGGCCCCTGGCAGATGGTATGGGGGCCAACGTCCTGACTTTC.

The chain's CDR3 is CASSLGSLGNEQYF. In DNA, the CDR3 is TGCGCCAGCAGCTTGGGGTCTTTGGGGAACGAGCAGTACTTC. This rearrangement joins TRBV5-1 to TRBJ2-7; D not resolved. The germline V gene encodes CDR1 SGHRS and CDR2 YFSETQ. The CDR3 loop spans 14 amino acids. V lost 0 bases and J lost 5, with 12 bases in between. Supplemented by reference TRBV5-1 and TRBJ2-7, the full variable domain reads KAGVTQTPRYLIKTRGQQVTLSCSPISGHRSVSWYQQTPGQGLQFLFEYFSETQRNKGNFPGRFSGRQFSNSRSEMNVSTLELGDSALYLCASSLGSLGNEQYFGPGTRLTVT.

V usage is TRBV5-5 and J usage is TRBJ2-2, with 7 bases matching TRBD1. Trimming removed 4 bases from V and 1 base from J; junction bases left unmatched: 7. CDR1 is SGHKS and CDR2 is YYEKEE in the germline V gene (reference sequence). The CDR3 length is 16 residues. This chain's CDR3 is CASSGRQGGNTGELFF. Written as DNA, the CDR3 is TGTGCCAGCAGCGGCAGACAGGGCGGGAACACCGGGGAGCTGTTTTTT.

CDR3 in DNA: TGCGCCAGCAGTGAAGCTACAGGGTACGGGACCGGGGAGCTGTTTTTT. This translates into CASSEATGYGTGELFF. The chain couples TRBV10-1 to TRBJ2-2; D is possibly TRBD1 (6 bases). CDR3 length: 16 amino acids. Germline values: CDR1 WNHNN, CDR2 SYGVQD (reference sequence). V was clipped by 3 bases and J by 5 bases, with 16 bases between them.

The V gene is TRBV15, the J gene TRBJ2-1, with TRBD2 matching 11 bases. V gave up 0 bases and J gave up 8 bases; unmatched junction bases: 6. The germline V gene has CDR1 LNHNV and CDR2 YYDKDF (reference sequence). The CDR3 is made up of 16 amino acids. The CDR3 bases are TGTGCCACCAGCAGAGATCATACTAGCGGGAGTTATGAGCAGTTCTTC. Its translation: CATSRDHTSGSYEQFF.

This clone was seen once. V usage is TRBV30 and J usage is TRBJ1-2; D unclear. The CDR3 spans 12 residues. Trimming shortened V by 2 bases and J by 6 bases, and 10 bases separated the two germline ends. Per germline, CDR1 GTSNPN and CDR2 SVGIG (reference sequence). The CDR3 protein is CAWSSDGDGYTF. The CDR3 DNA sequence: TGTGCCTGGAGTTCGGATGGGGATGGCTACACCTTC.

The gene calls are TRBV27 and TRBJ1-1; D ambiguous. Germline CDR1 and CDR2: MNHEY and SMNVEV (reference sequence). The V gene lost 3 bases and the J gene lost 4 bases, with 9 bases spanning the gap. This CDR3 region has 13 residues. The CDR3 spells CASSLREGTEAFF. DNA for the CDR3: TGTGCCAGCAGTTTGCGGGAAGGCACTGAAGCTTTCTTT.

This clone has a handful of counts. This sequence joins TRBV11-2 and TRBJ2-7; 7 nucleotides line up with TRBD1. Germline trimming cut 0 bases from V and 2 bases from J; bases unmatched to any gene: 10. This CDR3 spans 17 amino acids. From germline, CDR1 is SGHAT and CDR2 FQNNGV. CDR3 loop: CASSLDRLSTGTYEQYF. The CDR3 nucleotides are TGTGCCAGCAGCTTAGATCGGCTTTCGACAGGGACCTACGAGCAGTACTTC.

V usage is TRBV18 and J usage is TRBJ2-5; D is undetermined. Germline V gene data show CDR1 as KGHSH and CDR2 as LQKENI. Trimming took off 0 bases at V and 4 bases at J, with 6 bases between the two ends. The CDR3 is 13 amino acids. The CDR3: CASSPPSAETQYF. CDR3 DNA: TGTGCCAGCTCACCACCGTCAGCAGAGACCCAGTACTTC.

The chain combines TRBV11-2 with TRBJ1-2; D possibly corresponds to TRBD1 (5 bases). The germline CDR1 and CDR2 sequences are SGHAT and FQNNGV. Deletions cut 5 bases from V and 0 bases from J, with 16 bases between. The CDR3 totals 16 residues. CDR3 DNA: TGTGCCAGCAGCCACCTAGGGACTACTACTAACTATGGCTACACCTTC. Amino acid sequence: CASSHLGTTTNYGYTF. Together with reference TRBV11-2 and TRBJ1-2, the CDR3 gives the full variable domain: EAGVAQSPRYKIIEKRQSVAFWCNPISGHATLYWYQQILGQGPKLLIQFQNNGVVDDSQLPKDRFSAERLKGVDSTLKIQPAKLEDSAVYLCASSHLGTTTNYGYTFGSGTRLTVV.

The chain links TRBV19 to TRBJ2-1, with no clear D. The CDR3 has 15 amino acids. Germline CDR1 is LNHDA and CDR2 is SQIVND (reference sequence). V was cut by 4 bases and J by 5 bases, with 15 bases left in between. The CDR3: CASSKVAYQNNEQFF. In DNA form, the CDR3 reads TGTGCCAGTAGTAAGGTAGCCTACCAGAACAATGAGCAGTTCTTC.

The J gene is TRBJ2-7, the V gene TRBV18; the match to TRBD2 covers 10 bases. The CDR3 is made up of 16 amino acids. V shed 5 bases and J 5 bases; nucleotides not matched to a gene: 12. Germline V gene lookup returns CDR1 KGHSH and CDR2 LQKENI. The CDR3 DNA sequence: TGTGCCAGCTCAATTAATCCGGGACTAGCGAACGACGAGCAGTACTTC. Translation gives CASSINPGLANDEQYF.

The chain employs TRBV4-3 and TRBJ2-1, with 11 bases identical to TRBD1. Trimming removed 5 bases from V and 7 bases from J; junction bases left unmatched: 7. The CDR3 runs 15 residues. CDR1 LGHNA and CDR2 YSLEER come from the germline V gene. The CDR3 coding sequence is TGCGCCAGCAGCACCCGGGACAGGGGGTTGAATGAGCAGTTCTTC. Amino acids: CASSTRDRGLNEQFF.

The chain employs TRBV27 and TRBJ2-3, with D tentatively TRBD2 (7 bases). Germline CDR1 is MNHEY and CDR2 is SMNVEV (reference sequence). The CDR3 spans 15 residues. The ends were cut back, 8 bases at V and 1 base at J, with 16 bases in the middle. CDR3 region: CASSTPGGRTDTQYF. In DNA, the CDR3 is TGTGCCAGCTCCACCCCCGGGGGGCGCACAGATACGCAGTATTTT.

The chain carries TRBV7-6 and TRBJ1-3; TRBD1 matches at 7 bases. The germline V gene encodes CDR1 SGHVS and CDR2 FNYEAQ. The CDR3 runs 16 residues. V gave up 3 bases and J gave up 0 bases; unmatched junction bases: 5. The CDR3 here is CASSFSDRSSGNTIYF. CDR3 in DNA: TGTGCCAGCAGCTTCTCGGACAGGTCCTCTGGAAACACCATATATTTT.

The V gene is TRBV5-4, the J gene TRBJ1-4; no clear D. The germline V gene encodes CDR1 SGHNT and CDR2 YYREEE (reference sequence). This CDR3 is 14 amino acids long. V was shortened by 0 bases and J by 4 bases, with 7 bases between the two germline ends. The CDR3 sequence is CASSLADGNEKLFF. The CDR3, as DNA: TGTGCCAGCAGCTTGGCGGACGGTAATGAAAAACTGTTTTTT. Filled out from reference TRBV5-4 and TRBJ1-4, the complete variable domain reads ETGVTQSPTHLIKTRGQQVTLRCSSQSGHNTVSWYQQALGQGPQFIFQYYREEENGRGNFPPRFSGLQFPNYSSELNVNALELDDSALYLCASSLADGNEKLFFGSGTQLSVL.

This chain connects TRBV11-2 to TRBJ2-4; D is uncertain. The length of the CDR3 is 13 residues. With 4 bases removed from V and 6 bases from J, the gap between germline ends came to 10 bases. Germline loops: CDR1 SGHAT, CDR2 FQNNGV. For the CDR3, the DNA is TGTGCCAGCAGCTCCTCCCCCGGAAACATTCAGTACTTC. Protein product: CASSSSPGNIQYF. Complete variable domain (other parts from reference TRBV11-2 and TRBJ2-4): EAGVAQSPRYKIIEKRQSVAFWCNPISGHATLYWYQQILGQGPKLLIQFQNNGVVDDSQLPKDRFSAERLKGVDSTLKIQPAKLEDSAVYLCASSSSPGNIQYFGAGTRLSVL.

This clone was seen only a few times. The chain joins TRBV5-1 to TRBJ1-1; tentative D call: TRBD1 (5 bases). The germline CDR1 and CDR2 sequences are SGHRS and YFSETQ. The CDR3 extends over 15 amino acids. V was shortened by 0 bases and J by 1 base, with 10 bases between the two germline ends. This CDR3 reads CASSLVGPENTEAFF. In DNA, the CDR3 is TGCGCCAGCAGCTTGGTGGGACCGGAGAACACTGAAGCTTTCTTT.

The chain couples TRBV27 to TRBJ1-2, with TRBD1 as a possible D gene (6 bases). This CDR3 is built from 14 residues. CDR1 and CDR2 (germline): MNHEY, SMNVEV (reference sequence). Trimming left V 5 bases short and J 7 bases short, with 17 bases between. Written as DNA, the CDR3 is TGTGCCAGCAGTCAACAGGGCCCGGTCGGTGGCTACACCTTC. Amino acid sequence: CASSQQGPVGGYTF.

There are a few counts of this clone. The chain employs TRBV27 and TRBJ1-2; TRBD1 aligns across 10 bases. The CDR3 has 16 residues. V shed 5 bases, J shed 7 bases, and the junction held 13 bases outside the gene matches. CDR1 and CDR2 from the germline V gene are MNHEY and SMNVEV (reference sequence). The CDR3 is CASSTWTGGVFSGYTF. Written as DNA, the CDR3 is TGTGCCAGCAGTACATGGACAGGGGGAGTTTTTTCTGGCTACACCTTC.

This chain uses TRBV4-2 with TRBJ1-6; 9 positions match TRBD1. CDR3 size: 19 residues. Germline-derived CDR1 and CDR2 are LGHNA and YNFKEQ. Trimming removed 0 bases from V and 4 bases from J; junction bases left unmatched: 10. The chain's CDR3 is CASSQDWTGEAGYNSPLHF. For the CDR3, the DNA is TGTGCCAGCAGCCAAGATTGGACAGGGGAGGCAGGTTATAATTCACCCCTCCACTTT.

The genes are TRBV18 and TRBJ2-1; 9 bases map to TRBD1. V gave up 0 bases and J gave up 2 bases; unmatched junction bases: 2. This CDR3 is 16 amino acids long. In germline, CDR1 is KGHSH, CDR2 LQKENI. CDR3 protein: CASSPPRDRAYNEQFF. The CDR3 DNA reads as TGTGCCAGCTCACCACCGCGGGACAGGGCCTACAATGAGCAGTTCTTC.

In its sample, this clone was seen a few times. CDR3: CSVGGQGINYGYTF. The CDR3 nucleotides read TGCAGCGTGGGAGGGCAGGGGATAAACTATGGCTACACCTTC. The chain employs TRBV29-1 and TRBJ1-2; perhaps TRBD1 as D (6 bases). This CDR3 is built from 14 residues. The V end was cut by 6 bases, the J end by 2 bases, with 16 bases between. CDR1 SQVTM and CDR2 ANQGSEA come from the germline V gene.

This clone has a handful of counts. The chain has TRBV7-3 and TRBJ2-1; 10 bases are a match to TRBD2. The CDR3 length is 17 residues. Germline V gives CDR1 SGHTA, CDR2 FQGTGA. V shed 2 bases, J shed 8 bases, and the junction held 12 bases outside the gene matches. CDR3 in amino acids: CASSLGLAGALRDEQFF. DNA for the CDR3: TGTGCCAGCAGCTTAGGGCTAGCGGGAGCATTGAGGGATGAGCAGTTCTTC.

This clone was picked up one time. This chain links TRBV5-1 with TRBJ2-7; D is undetermined. The CDR3 runs 13 residues. Germline CDR1 and CDR2: SGHRS and YFSETQ. Trimming removed 4 bases at V and 2 bases at J, with 10 bases between. The CDR3 loop reads CASSVDGPYEQYF. Here the CDR3 DNA reads TGCGCCAGCAGCGTGGACGGACCCTACGAGCAGTACTTC.

The rearrangement joins TRBV5-1 to TRBJ1-2; D unclear. With 5 bases removed from V and 0 bases from J, the gap between germline ends came to 8 bases. CDR3 length: 13 residues. Germline CDR1 SGHRS, CDR2 YFSETQ. The CDR3 DNA sequence: TGCGCCAGCAGAATCGACACTAACTATGGCTACACCTTC. It specifies CASRIDTNYGYTF.

This rearrangement joins TRBV5-4 to TRBJ1-2; TRBD1 is a possible D gene (5 bases). The CDR3 has 16 amino acids. V lost 4 bases and J 1 base, leaving 17 bases between the germline ends. Germline lookup yields CDR1 SGHNT and CDR2 YYREEE (reference sequence). The CDR3 here is CASSQGGDGVNYGYTF. CDR3 nucleotide sequence: TGTGCCAGCAGCCAGGGAGGTGACGGGGTTAACTATGGCTACACCTTC.

Regarding this clone: Additional DNA sequences in this sample encode the identical CDR3. The chain links TRBV27 to TRBJ2-7, with a possible D match to TRBD2 (5 bases). V was trimmed by 2 bases and J by 4 bases, leaving 12 bases between them. CDR1 is MNHEY and CDR2 is SMNVEV in the germline V gene (reference sequence). This CDR3 is 14 amino acids long. This CDR3 reads CASSLSGRGYEQYF. The CDR3 DNA is TGTGCCAGCAGTTTAAGTGGGAGAGGTTACGAGCAGTACTTC.